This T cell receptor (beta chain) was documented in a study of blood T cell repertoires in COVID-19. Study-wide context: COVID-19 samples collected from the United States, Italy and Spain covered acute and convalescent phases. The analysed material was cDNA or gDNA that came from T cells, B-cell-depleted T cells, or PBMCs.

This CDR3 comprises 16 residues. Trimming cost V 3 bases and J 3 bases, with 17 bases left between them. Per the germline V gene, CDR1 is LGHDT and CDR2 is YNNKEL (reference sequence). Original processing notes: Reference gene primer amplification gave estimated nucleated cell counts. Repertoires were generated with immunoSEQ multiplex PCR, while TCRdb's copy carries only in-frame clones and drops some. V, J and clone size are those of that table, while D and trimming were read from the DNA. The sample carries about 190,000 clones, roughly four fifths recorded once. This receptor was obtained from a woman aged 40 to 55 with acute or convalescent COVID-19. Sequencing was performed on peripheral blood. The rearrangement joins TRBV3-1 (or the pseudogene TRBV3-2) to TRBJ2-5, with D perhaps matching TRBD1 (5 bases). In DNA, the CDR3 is TGTGCCAGCAGCCACCTGCAGGGAATTGGGGAAGAGACCCAGTACTTC. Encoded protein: CASSHLQGIGEETQYF.